This is a list of T cell receptor beta chains from one sample in a study of memory CD4+ T cells and cytomegalovirus serostatus. Repertoires were generated with immunoSEQ multiplex PCR, while TCRdb's copy carries only in-frame clones and drops some. The sample has around 76,000 clones; roughly 78% are singletons. Sequencing input: memory CD4+ T cells from blood. The receptors originated from an adult in good health and CMV-seropositive. Both conserved end residues are part of each CDR3. The D gene is left open where the match is weak. Where a row states a size, it is once, few, many or the class of an expanded clone; other rows omit it.

v_call,clone_size,j_call,d_call,cdr3_nt,cdr3_aa
TRBV4-3,-,TRBJ2-1,-,TGCGCCAGCAGCCAAGACTCGAACAATGAGCAGTTCTTC,CASSQDSNNEQFF
TRBV2,-,TRBJ1-5,-,TGTGCCAGCAGATGGGGACGGAGCAATCAGCCCCAGCATTTT,CASRWGRSNQPQHF
TRBV28,-,TRBJ1-3,-,TGTGCCAGCAGTCTATCAGGACGTCTACGTGGAAACACCATATATTTT,CASSLSGRLRGNTIYF
TRBV7-9,-,TRBJ2-3,-,TGTGCCAGCAGCCAAAGCACAGATACGCAGTATTTT,CASSQSTDTQYF
TRBV6-5,-,TRBJ2-2,TRBD2,TGTGCCAGCAGTTACCTAGCGGGCACCGGGGAGCTGTTTTTT,CASSYLAGTGELFF
TRBV10-3,once,TRBJ1-3,-,TGTGCCATCACCCCAGGGTCCGGAAACACCATATATTTT,CAITPGSGNTIYF
TRBV7-2,-,TRBJ2-1,TRBD1,TGTGCCAGCAGCTTCCCCGGGGCGGACAGGGTAGACAATGAGCAGTTCTTC,CASSFPGADRVDNEQFF
TRBV28,-,TRBJ1-5,-,TGTGCCAGCAGTTTTGGTAGCAATCAGCCCCAGCATTTT,CASSFGSNQPQHF
TRBV5-1,-,TRBJ1-1,-,TGCGCCAGCAGCAGTCCACCTTTCCCCGAAGCTTTCTTT,CASSSPPFPEAFF
TRBV18,-,TRBJ2-1,TRBD2,TGTGCCAGCTCACCCGGACTAGCGGGAGGCAATGAGCAGTTCTTC,CASSPGLAGGNEQFF
TRBV7-2,-,TRBJ2-1,-,TGTGCCAGCAGCTTAGGCCTGACTGGTTACAATGAGCAGTTCTTC,CASSLGLTGYNEQFF
TRBV6-6,-,TRBJ2-2,TRBD1,TGTGCCAGCAGCCCCAGGGGGCTGGACGGGGAGCTGTTTTTT,CASSPRGLDGELFF
TRBV7-2,-,TRBJ2-2,-,TGTGCCAGCAGCTTAGGTCTAAACACCGGGGAGCTGTTTTTT,CASSLGLNTGELFF
TRBV7-2,-,TRBJ2-3,-,TGTGCCAGCAGCTGGCGGGGAGATACGCAGTATTTT,CASSWRGDTQYF
TRBV29-1,few,TRBJ1-1,-,TGCAGCGCGGGACACATGAACACTGAAGCTTTCTTT,CSAGHMNTEAFF
TRBV5-4,-,TRBJ1-2,TRBD1,TGTGCCAGCAGCCTTCCGGGACAGATCTATGGCTACACCTTC,CASSLPGQIYGYTF
TRBV5-6,few,TRBJ1-3,-,TGTGCCAGCAGCTCGCCGGTAGGAAACACCATATATTTT,CASSSPVGNTIYF
TRBV7-9,-,TRBJ1-2,-,TGTGCCAGCAGCTTAGCCTCCTCCGGGGGCTACACCTTC,CASSLASSGGYTF
TRBV27,-,TRBJ1-3,TRBD1,TGTGCCAGCAGGCGACAGGGGGGAAACACCATATATTTT,CASRRQGGNTIYF
TRBV28,-,TRBJ2-1,-,TGTGCCAGCAGTCGCGACAATGAGCAGTTCTTC,CASSRDNEQFF
TRBV18,few,TRBJ1-1,-,TGTGCCAGCTCACCGTCTCAGAACATGAACACTGAAGCTTTCTTT,CASSPSQNMNTEAFF
TRBV5-1,few,TRBJ2-2,TRBD2,TGCGCCAGCAGCGGGAGGGGTTTCGAGGACACCGGGGAGCTGTTTTTT,CASSGRGFEDTGELFF
TRBV30,-,TRBJ2-6,-,TGTGCCTGGAGTGGCAAGGCAGGGCGGTCCTCTGGGGCCAACGTCCTGACTTTC,CAWSGKAGRSSGANVLTF
TRBV4-1,-,TRBJ2-1,TRBD2,TGCGCCAGCAGCCAAGAGTGGCTAGCGGGAATCAATGAGCAGTTCTTC,CASSQEWLAGINEQFF
TRBV7-7,-,TRBJ2-5,-,TGTGCCAGCAGCTTAGTATATGGAGTCCAAGAGACCCAGTACTTC,CASSLVYGVQETQYF
TRBV19,-,TRBJ1-6,TRBD1,TGTGCCAGTAGTTGGGGACAGGAGAATTCACCCCTCCACTTT,CASSWGQENSPLHF
TRBV29-1,-,TRBJ2-3,-,TGCAGCGGGGGACCGGTAGATACGCAGTATTTT,CSGGPVDTQYF
TRBV6-5,-,TRBJ2-1,TRBD2,TGTGCCAGCAGTTTTGCGGGAGGGCCCCACAATGAGCAGTTCTTC,CASSFAGGPHNEQFF
TRBV5-6,-,TRBJ2-3,TRBD1,TGTGCCAGCAGCACTGGCACAGGGGGGATAGATACGCAGTATTTT,CASSTGTGGIDTQYF
TRBV7-9,-,TRBJ2-2,TRBD2,TGTGCCAGCAGCCCCCGTACAGCGGGAGGTCTGAGGTCTGGGGAGCTGTTTTTT,CASSPRTAGGLRSGELFF
TRBV9,-,TRBJ1-2,-,TGTGCCAGCAGCGCCGAGGGAGGCTACACCTTC,CASSAEGGYTF
TRBV5-1,-,TRBJ2-3,-,TGCGCCAGCAGCTTGGAGGGGCGCTGGGACACAGATACGCAGTATTTT,CASSLEGRWDTDTQYF
TRBV18,once,TRBJ1-5,TRBD1,TGTGCCAGCTCACCGAAACAGGGGGACCCGAATCAGCCCCAGCATTTT,CASSPKQGDPNQPQHF
TRBV5-4,-,TRBJ1-2,-,TGTGCCAGCAGCTTGGATTCGGCTGCTCTGGGCGGCTACACCTTC,CASSLDSAALGGYTF
TRBV19,-,TRBJ1-5,-,TGTGCCAGTAGTATTGCATCGGGGCAGCCCCAGCATTTT,CASSIASGQPQHF
TRBV6-6,-,TRBJ1-3,TRBD1,TGTGCCAGCAGGACTGGACAGGATTTTTATGGAAACACCATATATTTT,CASRTGQDFYGNTIYF
TRBV27,-,TRBJ2-2,TRBD2,TGTGCCAGCTCATTAGCGGGGACACCCGCCGGGGAGCTGTTTTTT,CASSLAGTPAGELFF
TRBV2,once,TRBJ1-1,TRBD1,TGTGCCAGCAGTACCGGGACAGGTTACACTGAAGCTTTCTTT,CASSTGTGYTEAFF
TRBV7-2,once,TRBJ1-2,TRBD1,TGTGCCAGCAGCTTACCAGGGGGGGGCTATGGCTACACCTTC,CASSLPGGGYGYTF
TRBV30,-,TRBJ2-2,-,TGTGCCTGGAGCCGGGGACAGAACACCGGGGAGCTGTTTTTT,CAWSRGQNTGELFF
TRBV6-6,-,TRBJ2-7,-,TGTGCCAGCAGTGCACGAGGAGGGGGGGCAAGGTACGAGCAGTACTTC,CASSARGGGARYEQYF
TRBV27,-,TRBJ2-2,TRBD2,TGTGCCAGCAGCTGGGGACTAGCGGGCTCCACCGGGGAGCTGTTTTTT,CASSWGLAGSTGELFF